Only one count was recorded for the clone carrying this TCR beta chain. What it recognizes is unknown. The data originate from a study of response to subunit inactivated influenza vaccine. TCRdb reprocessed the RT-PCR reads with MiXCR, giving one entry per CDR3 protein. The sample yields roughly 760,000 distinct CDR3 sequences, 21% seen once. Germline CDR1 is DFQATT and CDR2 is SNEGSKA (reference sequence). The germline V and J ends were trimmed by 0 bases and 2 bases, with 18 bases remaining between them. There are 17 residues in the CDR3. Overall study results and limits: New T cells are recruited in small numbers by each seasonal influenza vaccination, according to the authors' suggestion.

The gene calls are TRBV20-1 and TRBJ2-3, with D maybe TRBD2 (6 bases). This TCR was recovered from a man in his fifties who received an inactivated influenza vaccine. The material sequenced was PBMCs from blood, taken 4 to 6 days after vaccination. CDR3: CSAREDIRAGLTDTQYF. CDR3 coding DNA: TGCAGTGCTAGAGAAGATATCCGAGCGGGCCTCACAGATACGCAGTATTTT.